What follows are 22 T cell receptor beta chains derived from one specimen sequenced in a study of Graves' ophthalmopathy and Graves' hyperthyroidism. RNA transcripts served as template for amplifying TCR beta CDR3 sequences. The first-round RT-PCR employed HTBI primers together with the Qiagen OneStep RT-PCR kit. A multiplex PCR was then performed as the second round. TCRdb re-called the multiplex PCR reads through MiXCR, storing one row per CDR3 protein. The sample has approximately 700,000 distinct CDR3 sequences, over 40% seen once. Sequences were obtained from peripheral blood. Every receptor here comes from an adult man with Graves' ophthalmopathy.

V and J are TRBV25-1 and TRBJ1-4, with D possibly matching TRBD1 (5 bases). Trimming stripped 2 bases from V and 5 bases from J, with 15 bases between. The CDR3 totals 16 residues. In germline, CDR1 is MGHDK, CDR2 SYGVNS. The CDR3, as DNA: TGTGCCAGCAGTGAAGGGACCGTCCGGAACAATGAAAAACTGTTTTTT. It codes for CASSEGTVRNNEKLFF.

This clonotype has ten or more counts. This chain connects TRBV24-1 to TRBJ1-2; D is unresolved. This CDR3 contains 13 residues. Germline V gives CDR1 KGHDR, CDR2 SFDVKD. Trimming shortened V by 4 bases and J by 2 bases, and 7 bases separated the two germline ends. The CDR3: CATSEGWNYGYTF. The DNA of the CDR3 is TGTGCCACCAGTGAGGGTTGGAACTATGGCTACACCTTC.

This sequence joins TRBV11-2 and TRBJ1-1, with a possible D match to TRBD1 (6 bases). The CDR3 runs to 13 residues. Trimming took off 7 bases at V and 4 bases at J, with 13 bases between the two ends. The germline V gene has CDR1 SGHAT and CDR2 FQNNGV. In DNA, the CDR3 is TGTGCCAGCAATGGGGGGCTGTCCACTGAAGCTTTCTTT. This translates into CASNGGLSTEAFF.

A few counts support this clonotype. The chain combines TRBV20-1 with TRBJ2-7, with a possible D match to TRBD2 (5 bases). V dropped 2 bases and J dropped 5 bases, with 10 bases sitting between them. This CDR3 is built from 12 residues. Germline CDR1 is DFQATT and CDR2 is SNEGSKA (reference sequence). In DNA form, the CDR3 reads TGCAGTGCTAGAATAGCTAGCCACGAGCAGTACTTC. Translation: CSARIASHEQYF.

About this clonotype itself: A much larger clonotype is one base distant, so this may be a read error. The chain recombines TRBV11-3 with TRBJ1-2; D is undetermined. Germline lookup yields CDR1 SGHNT and CDR2 YENEEA. Trimming pared 5 bases from V and 4 bases from J, leaving 8 bases between. The CDR3 contains 12 residues. In DNA form, the CDR3 reads TGTGCCAGCAGCAGGGCGGGCTATGGCTACACCTTC. Translating gives CASSRAGYGYTF.

This clonotype was counted a single time. This chain connects TRBV10-3 to TRBJ1-5; D uncertain. CDR3 size: 13 residues. V shed 3 bases and J shed 7 bases, with 10 bases lying between them. Germline-derived CDR1 and CDR2 are ENHRY and SYGVKD. The DNA for the CDR3 is TGTGCCATCAGTGATATCGGAGGCCAGCCCCAGCATTTT. This sequence encodes CAISDIGGQPQHF.

Ten or more counts support this clonotype. The chain uses TRBV7-9 and TRBJ1-2; D uncertain. The ends were cut back, 7 bases at V and 1 base at J, with 4 bases in the middle. This CDR3 region has 11 residues. Germline V gene data show CDR1 as SEHNR and CDR2 as FQNEAQ (reference sequence). The DNA of the CDR3 is TGTGCCAGCATCGATAACTATGGCTACACCTTC. Translating gives CASIDNYGYTF.

The chain is built from TRBV25-1 and TRBJ2-7; perhaps TRBD1 as D (6 bases). CDR1 MGHDK and CDR2 SYGVNS come from the germline V gene. V was shortened by 6 bases and J by 6 bases, with 24 bases between the two germline ends. The CDR3 is 16 residues long. The CDR3 region is CASSQEPGRGTSEQYF. The CDR3 DNA follows: TGTGCCAGCAGCCAAGAACCGGGCAGGGGCACCTCCGAGCAGTACTTC.

This chain joins TRBV9 and TRBJ2-2; TRBD2 is a possible D gene (7 bases). This CDR3 has 16 residues. Germline V gene sequence: CDR1 SGDLS, CDR2 YYNGEE. Trimming cost V 4 bases and J 6 bases, with 19 bases left between them. The CDR3 loop is CASSQGGVGAPGELFF. The CDR3 bases are TGTGCCAGCAGCCAAGGGGGGGTAGGGGCCCCCGGGGAGCTGTTTTTT.

The DNA for the CDR3 is TGTGCCAGCAGCCACGGACAGGCCCGCACAGATACGCAGTATTTT. Residues: CASSHGQARTDTQYF. This chain connects TRBV9 to TRBJ2-3, with 7 bases that match TRBD1. This CDR3 spans 15 amino acids. J lost 1 base, V lost 4 bases, and 6 bases had no gene match. CDR1 and CDR2 from the germline V gene are SGDLS and YYNGEE.

V usage is TRBV9 and J usage is TRBJ2-2, with D perhaps TRBD2 (6 bases). The germline gives CDR1 SGDLS, CDR2 YYNGEE. The V end was cut by 7 bases, the J end by 7 bases, with 8 bases between. There are 11 residues in the CDR3. CDR3 sequence: CASGGLGELFF. CDR3 coding DNA: TGTGCCAGCGGAGGGCTCGGGGAGCTGTTTTTT.

The chain uses TRBV15 and TRBJ2-5; 7 bases map to TRBD1. This CDR3 is built from 13 residues. Losses at the gene ends were 5 bases for V and 5 bases for J; bases not matched to a gene: 5. Germline CDR1 is LNHNV and CDR2 is YYDKDF (reference sequence). Here the CDR3 reads CATSSDRAETQYF. The CDR3 DNA reads as TGTGCCACCAGCTCAGACAGGGCTGAGACCCAGTACTTC.

Concerning this clonotype: A read error may explain this, as a much larger clone is one base away. The chain combines TRBV11-1 with TRBJ1-4, with D hard to call. V shed 5 bases and J shed 0 bases, with 13 bases lying between them. The CDR3 contains 16 residues. CDR1 is SGHAT, CDR2 FQDESV, per germline (reference sequence). This CDR3 reads CASSPVPGTTNEKLFF. The CDR3 nucleotides read TGTGCCAGCAGCCCTGTCCCCGGGACAACTAATGAAAAACTGTTTTTT.

As to this clonotype: The conserved phenylalanine or tryptophan normally closing the CDR3 is absent here, so this likely arose from a read error. This chain connects TRBV12-5 to TRBJ2-7; tentative D call: TRBD2 (5 bases). Germline V gene lookup returns CDR1 LGHNT and CDR2 FRNRAP. Trimming shortened V by 4 bases and J by 6 bases, and 16 bases separated the two germline ends. This CDR3 is 14 amino acids long. CDR3 sequence: CASGSPLEGGEQYL. The CDR3, as DNA: TGTGCTAGTGGTTCCCCCCTAGAGGGTGGCGAGCAGTACCTC.

For this clonotype: Its ends do not fully match the called genes, so a read error is possible. CDR3 DNA: TGCGCCAGCAGCCAAGATGGTTCTAGCGGGAGGGTGAACACCGGGGAGCTGTTTTTT. Protein sequence: CASSQDGSSGRVNTGELFF. The chain couples TRBV7-9 to TRBJ2-2; 12 nucleotides align to TRBD2. CDR1 is SEHNR, CDR2 FQNEAQ, per germline (reference sequence). The CDR3 runs 19 residues.

This chain uses TRBV20-1 with TRBJ2-7; D remains ambiguous. This CDR3 spans 14 amino acids. Trimming pared 1 base from V and 6 bases from J, leaving 16 bases between. CDR1 DFQATT and CDR2 SNEGSKA come from the germline V gene (reference sequence). CDR3 sequence reads: CSARGSPRVGEQYF. CDR3 DNA sequence: TGCAGTGCTAGAGGGAGCCCTAGAGTGGGCGAGCAGTACTTC.

Ten or more counts support this clonotype. V and J are TRBV11-2 and TRBJ2-5; TRBD1 matches 7 bases. The CDR3 length is 14 residues. Looked up from germline, CDR1 is SGHAT and CDR2 is FQNNGV. J was trimmed by 1 base and V by 6 bases; bases with no gene match: 5. DNA of the CDR3: TGTGCCAGCAGTCTAAGACAGGGCCAAGAGACCCAGTACTTC. Translating it yields CASSLRQGQETQYF.

This clonotype showed up many times. This rearrangement joins TRBV10-2 to TRBJ2-7, with a tentative D call TRBD2 (6 bases). This CDR3 has 12 residues. Germline CDR1 reads WSHSY; CDR2 reads SAAADI. V shed 6 bases and J shed 7 bases, with 13 bases lying between them. CDR3 loop: CASRAGTPEQYF. As DNA, the CDR3 is TGCGCCAGCAGAGCCGGGACTCCAGAGCAGTACTTC.

In the case of this clonotype: One base away lies a much larger clone, so this may be a sequencing read error. This chain connects TRBV4-1 to TRBJ2-5, with D uncertain. V lost 4 bases, J lost 7 bases, and 13 bases lay in between. The CDR3 loop spans 13 amino acids. Germline V gives CDR1 MGHRA, CDR2 YSYEKL. CDR3 nucleotide sequence: TGCGCCAGCAGCCGATCGGAAGTCGGGACCCAGTACTTC. Its translation is CASSRSEVGTQYF.

The V gene is TRBV5-1, the J gene TRBJ1-1, with unresolved D. Germline CDR1 and CDR2: SGHRS and YFSETQ. V lost 0 bases and J 0 bases, leaving 9 bases between the germline ends. This CDR3 region has 15 residues. CDR3 amino acids: CASSLGHTMNTEAFF. The CDR3 DNA reads TGCGCCAGCAGCTTGGGCCACACCATGAACACTGAAGCTTTCTTT.

There are many counts of this clonotype. The chain uses TRBV19 and TRBJ2-6, with D maybe TRBD1 (5 bases). From germline, CDR1 is LNHDA and CDR2 SQIVND (reference sequence). Trimming removed 6 bases from V and 2 bases from J, with 11 bases in between. The CDR3 sequence is 15 residues long. The chain's CDR3 is CASSLGAPGANVLTF. The CDR3 DNA is TGTGCCAGTAGCCTAGGGGCCCCTGGGGCCAACGTCCTGACTTTC.

In this sample, this clonotype turned up a few times. The J gene is TRBJ1-2, the V gene TRBV6-1; D remains unclear. The germline CDR1 and CDR2 sequences are MNHNS and SASEGT. The CDR3 loop spans 11 amino acids. Trimming stripped 2 bases from V and 7 bases from J, with 5 bases between. The DNA of the CDR3 is TGTGCCAGCAGTGAATCGGTTGGCTACACCTTC. It specifies CASSESVGYTF.